These T cell receptor beta chains were read from a single sample in a study of shared clonotypes between healthy human individuals. Sequencing was performed with immunoSEQ multiplex PCR; in TCRdb, only in-frame clones are kept and a portion is missing. The data contain 2,500,000 or so clones, approximately 94% of them seen just once; the ten biggest clones take up around 0.37%. The sequenced sample was naive CD4+ T cells from PBMCs. The receptors stem from a man aged 18 to 30 in good health. Some clones in this sample may be carry-over from other donors' samples. Each CDR3 is given with its conserved first and last residue. The D gene is left open where the match is weak. Clone sizes are given selectively: once, few, many, or a class where the clone is expanded.

j_call d_call clone_size v_call cdr3_aa cdr3_nt
TRBJ2-5 TRBD2 . TRBV19 CASRTGLAGKETQYF TGTGCCAGTAGAACCGGACTAGCGGGAAAAGAGACCCAGTACTTC
TRBJ2-7 . . TRBV7-9 CASSLGPGIYEQYF TGTGCCAGCAGCTTAGGACCCGGAATCTACGAGCAGTACTTC
TRBJ2-2 . once TRBV7-2 CASSFLIAIGELFF TGTGCCAGCAGCTTCCTCATAGCGATCGGGGAGCTGTTTTTT
TRBJ1-2 . . TRBV7-9 CASSGGGRSYGYTF TGTGCCAGCAGCGGGGGCGGACGGAGCTATGGCTACACCTTC
TRBJ1-1 . . TRBV28 CASSLIPLNTEAFF TGTGCCAGCAGTTTGATTCCATTGAACACTGAAGCTTTCTTT
TRBJ2-2 . . TRBV4-1 CASSRPWGPNTGELFF TGCGCCAGCAGCCGGCCCTGGGGACCCAACACCGGGGAGCTGTTTTTT
TRBJ2-1 . . TRBV7-2 CASSSRTGQGEQFF TGTGCCAGCAGCTCCAGGACTGGCCAGGGTGAGCAGTTCTTC
TRBJ2-3 . . TRBV5-1 CASRGLLGTDTQYF TGCGCCAGTCGGGGACTCTTGGGGACAGATACGCAGTATTTT
TRBJ2-5 TRBD2 . TRBV7-8 CASSLGVSGRGVYF TGTGCCAGCAGCTTAGGAGTTAGCGGGAGGGGAGTGTACTTC
TRBJ1-5 . . TRBV5-5 CASSRLGTSNQPQHF TGTGCCAGCAGCCGACTAGGCACAAGCAATCAGCCCCAGCATTTT
TRBJ1-2 . . TRBV9 CASSVAGVNYGYTF TGTGCCAGCAGCGTAGCAGGGGTCAACTATGGCTACACCTTC
TRBJ2-1 . . TRBV13 CASRPTEAESSYNEQFF TGTGCCAGCAGACCTACTGAAGCGGAGAGCTCCTACAATGAGCAGTTCTTC
TRBJ2-2 . . TRBV5-1 CASSSGSTAPTGELFF TGCGCCAGCAGCTCCGGGTCCACGGCCCCCACCGGGGAGCTGTTTTTT
TRBJ2-7 . . TRBV5-4 CAGSNQGPSYEQYF TGTGCCGGATCAAATCAGGGGCCCTCCTACGAGCAGTACTTC
TRBJ2-5 . . TRBV15 CATSRGSGATQETQYF TGTGCCACCAGCAGAGGGTCGGGGGCCACCCAAGAGACCCAGTACTTC
TRBJ2-3 TRBD1 . TRBV6-1 CASSEVGTGTDTQYF TGTGCCAGCAGTGAAGTAGGGACAGGCACAGATACGCAGTATTTT
TRBJ2-7 TRBD2 . TRBV5-6 CASSPVRLSGSSYEQYF TGTGCCAGCAGCCCGGTTCGTCTTAGCGGGAGCTCCTACGAGCAGTACTTC
TRBJ2-7 TRBD2 . TRBV10-2 CASSDGTSGSGEQYF TGCGCCAGCAGTGACGGGACTAGCGGGAGTGGTGAGCAGTACTTC
TRBJ2-7 . . TRBV28 CASSPRAYEQYF TGTGCCAGCAGCCCGCGGGCCTACGAGCAGTACTTC
TRBJ2-2 TRBD1 . TRBV5-1 CASSTPIGTGVTGELFF TGCGCCAGCAGCACCCCGATCGGGACAGGGGTCACCGGGGAGCTGTTTTTT
TRBJ2-5 TRBD2 . TRBV7-3 CASSLSGRDETQYF TGTGCCAGCAGCTTAAGCGGGAGGGACGAGACCCAGTACTTC
TRBJ1-1 TRBD1 . TRBV5-1 CASTLRTGVANTEAFF TGCGCCAGCACCCTCCGGACAGGGGTGGCGAACACTGAAGCTTTCTTT
TRBJ1-3 . . TRBV6-1 CASSEARKISGNTIYF TGTGCCAGCAGTGAAGCGCGGAAGATCTCTGGAAACACCATATATTTT
TRBJ2-5 . . TRBV7-8 CASSFQGAWEETQYF TGTGCCAGCAGCTTCCAGGGAGCATGGGAAGAGACCCAGTACTTC
TRBJ2-7 TRBD1 . TRBV6-5 CASRTSGTGENLEYF TGTGCCAGCAGAACCTCCGGGACAGGGGAAAATCTAGAGTACTTC
TRBJ2-1 TRBD1 . TRBV28 CASSLAGGDEQFF TGTGCCAGCAGTCTTGCAGGGGGCGATGAGCAGTTCTTC
TRBJ2-5 . . TRBV4-3 CASSQDRGETQYF TGCGCCAGCAGCCAAGATCGCGGAGAGACCCAGTACTTC
TRBJ1-3 . . TRBV19 CASSLRSVSGNTIYF TGTGCCAGTAGTCTCCGGTCGGTCTCTGGAAACACCATATATTTT
TRBJ1-2 . . TRBV27 CASSLSPWGGGYTF TGTGCCAGCAGTTTATCCCCATGGGGCGGTGGCTACACCTTC
TRBJ2-7 TRBD2 . TRBV7-9 CASSSETPGLAGAVYEQYF TGTGCCAGCAGCTCAGAAACTCCGGGACTAGCGGGGGCTGTCTACGAGCAGTACTTC
TRBJ2-1 . . TRBV13 CASSPTTRGPYNEQFF TGTGCCAGCAGCCCCACCACCAGAGGCCCCTACAATGAGCAGTTCTTC